The clone carrying this T cell receptor (beta chain) was recorded a few times. Antigen: not known. The V end was cut by 7 bases, the J end by 2 bases, with 17 bases between. In germline, CDR1 is SQVTM, CDR2 ANQGSEA. CDR3 length equals 14 residues. The data are from a study of beta chain features in type 1 diabetes. Investigators reverse transcribed all isolated RNA, so they sequenced expressed TCRB transcripts. Data came from immunoSEQ multiplex PCR; TCRdb stores just in-frame clones and leaves some out. The sample yields under 550,000 clones, approximately 10% seen once. Study outcomes and limitations: Within each of all four CD4+ subsets, Type 1 diabetes patients had TCRB CDR3s that were moderately but significantly shorter.

This TCR came from a young woman in good health. The sequencing input was naive CD4+ T cells from blood. The chain combines TRBV29-1 with TRBJ1-1; D is perhaps TRBD1 (5 bases). CDR3 DNA sequence: TGCAGCGGCCTTGGATGGGGCAAAAACACTGAAGCTTTCTTT. Its translation: CSGLGWGKNTEAFF.